A single sample gave rise to the 10 T cell receptor beta chains below, sequenced in a study of cytomegalovirus exposure and HLA in healthy donors. Both 60 Vbeta primers and 13 Jbeta primers went into the PCR. Profiling relied on immunoSEQ multiplex PCR, and the TCRdb table lists in-frame clones only, not all of them. The sample consists of 50,000 to 70,000 clones, around 80% of them appearing once. Sequencing was performed on PBMCs. Receptors were obtained from a male donor in good health and CMV-seronegative.

The chain recombines TRBV7-3 with TRBJ2-3, with a tentative D call TRBD2 (5 bases). V dropped 5 bases and J dropped 1 base, with 19 bases sitting between them. The CDR3 length is 17 residues. CDR1 and CDR2 (germline): SGHTA, FQGTGA. This chain's CDR3 is CASSLMAGGVGTDTQYF. The CDR3 DNA is TGTGCCAGCAGCCTTATGGCGGGTGGTGTGGGCACAGATACGCAGTATTTT. The whole variable domain, filled in from reference TRBV7-3 and TRBJ2-3, reads GAGVSQTPSNKVTEKGKYVELRCDPISGHTALYWYRQSLGQGPEFLIYFQGTGAADDSGLPNDRFFAVRPEGSVSTLKIQRTERGDSAVYLCASSLMAGGVGTDTQYFGPGTRLTVL.

A single count supports this clone. The rearrangement links TRBV5-1 to TRBJ2-3; TRBD2 aligns across 10 bases. The CDR3 sequence is 16 residues long. J was trimmed by 0 bases and V by 4 bases; bases with no gene match: 5. CDR1 and CDR2 (germline): SGHRS, YFSETQ. The CDR3 sequence is CASSISGGRSTDTQYF. CDR3 coding DNA: TGCGCCAGCAGCATTAGCGGGGGGCGAAGCACAGATACGCAGTATTTT.

The V call is TRBV7-9, the J call TRBJ2-7; TRBD2 agrees at 8 bases. CDR1 and CDR2 (germline): SEHNR, FQNEAQ (reference sequence). Germline trimming cut 8 bases from V and 1 base from J; bases unmatched to any gene: 7. The CDR3 is 14 residues long. CDR3 amino acids: CASGSGGGSYEQYF. The CDR3 bases are TGTGCCAGCGGCTCGGGAGGGGGTTCCTACGAGCAGTACTTC.

The CDR3, as DNA: TGCGCCAGCAGCCAAGATGGAGGGTTAGGCAATCAGCCCCAGCATTTT. Amino acid sequence: CASSQDGGLGNQPQHF. The genes are TRBV4-1 and TRBJ1-5; D gene ambiguous. Per the germline V gene, CDR1 is MGHRA and CDR2 is YSYEKL. The CDR3 spans 16 residues. Trimming removed 0 bases from V and 2 bases from J, with 11 bases in between.

This clone was seen once. The V and J genes are TRBV5-6 and TRBJ1-2; 7 bases agree with TRBD1. The CDR3 sequence is 14 residues long. The trim removed 1 base at V and 7 bases at J, leaving 7 bases unmatched. Germline CDR1 reads SGHDT; CDR2 reads YYEEEE. Here the CDR3 reads CASSLSGQVVGYTF. The CDR3 nucleotides read TGTGCCAGCAGCTTGAGCGGACAGGTGGTTGGCTACACCTTC.

The chain is built from TRBV29-1 and TRBJ2-7, with a tentative D call TRBD2 (6 bases). Germline loops: CDR1 SQVTM, CDR2 ANQGSEA. Trimming left V 0 bases short and J 4 bases short, with 13 bases between. The CDR3 is 14 amino acids. In nucleotides, the CDR3 is TGCAGCGTTGAAGATCGGGGTAGCGGTTACGAGCAGTACTTC. Translated, it gives CSVEDRGSGYEQYF.

The chain has TRBV19 and TRBJ1-5; D gene ambiguous. The germline gives CDR1 LNHDA, CDR2 SQIVND (reference sequence). The CDR3 is 17 amino acids. The V and J ends lost 9 bases and 0 bases respectively, with 21 bases between them. CDR3: CASEDSISLNSNQPQHF. CDR3 DNA sequence: TGTGCCAGCGAGGACTCAATCTCCCTTAATAGCAATCAGCCCCAGCATTTT.

J is TRBJ2-5 and V is TRBV7-9; D unclear. The V gene lost 3 bases and the J gene lost 3 bases, with 2 bases spanning the gap. Germline V gene lookup returns CDR1 SEHNR and CDR2 FQNEAQ (reference sequence). The CDR3 has 11 residues. In DNA form, the CDR3 reads TGTGCCAGCAGCTTCAAAGAGACCCAGTACTTC. Translating gives CASSFKETQYF. The full variable domain, with the rest looked up from reference TRBV7-9 and TRBJ2-5, is DTGVSQNPRHKITKRGQNVTFRCDPISEHNRLYWYRQTLGQGPEFLTYFQNEAQLEKSRLLSDRFSAERPKGSFSTLEIQRTEQGDSAMYLCASSFKETQYFGPGTRLLVL.

This clone has only one observation. The J gene is TRBJ2-7, the V gene TRBV11-1; TRBD1 might be the D (5 bases). Trimming took off 1 base at V and 2 bases at J, with 12 bases between the two ends. CDR3 size: 15 residues. Germline loops: CDR1 SGHAT, CDR2 FQDESV (reference sequence). This CDR3 reads CASSLGQGGTYEQYF. The CDR3 nucleotides read TGTGCCAGCAGCTTAGGTCAGGGTGGGACCTACGAGCAGTACTTC. The complete variable domain, with remaining parts taken from reference TRBV11-1 and TRBJ2-7, reads EAEVAQSPRYKITEKSQAVAFWCDPISGHATLYWYRQILGQGPELLVQFQDESVVDDSQLPKDRFSAERLKGVDSTLKIQPAELGDSAMYLCASSLGQGGTYEQYFGPGTRLTVT.

The chain recombines TRBV7-2 with TRBJ2-3; the D is unclear. The CDR3 extends over 13 amino acids. The ends were cut back, 11 bases at V and 1 base at J, with 13 bases in the middle. Germline V gives CDR1 SGHTA, CDR2 FQGNSA. CDR3 region: CAGSITGTDTQYF. CDR3 DNA sequence: TGTGCCGGTAGTATAACTGGCACAGATACGCAGTATTTT.